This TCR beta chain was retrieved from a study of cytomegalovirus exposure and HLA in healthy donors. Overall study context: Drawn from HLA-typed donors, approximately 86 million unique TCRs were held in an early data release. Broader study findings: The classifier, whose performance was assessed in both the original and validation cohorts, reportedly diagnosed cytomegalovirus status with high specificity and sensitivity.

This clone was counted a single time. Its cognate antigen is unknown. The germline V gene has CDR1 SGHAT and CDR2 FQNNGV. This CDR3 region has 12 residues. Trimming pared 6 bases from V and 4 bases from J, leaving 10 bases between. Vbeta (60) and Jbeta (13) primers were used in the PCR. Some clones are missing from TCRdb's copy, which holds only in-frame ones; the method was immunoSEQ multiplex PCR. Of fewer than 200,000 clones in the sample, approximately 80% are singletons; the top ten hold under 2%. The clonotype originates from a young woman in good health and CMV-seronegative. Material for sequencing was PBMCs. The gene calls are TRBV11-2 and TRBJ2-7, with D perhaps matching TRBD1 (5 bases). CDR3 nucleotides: TGTGCCAGCAGATATCAGGGTTACGAGCAGTACTTC. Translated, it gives CASRYQGYEQYF.